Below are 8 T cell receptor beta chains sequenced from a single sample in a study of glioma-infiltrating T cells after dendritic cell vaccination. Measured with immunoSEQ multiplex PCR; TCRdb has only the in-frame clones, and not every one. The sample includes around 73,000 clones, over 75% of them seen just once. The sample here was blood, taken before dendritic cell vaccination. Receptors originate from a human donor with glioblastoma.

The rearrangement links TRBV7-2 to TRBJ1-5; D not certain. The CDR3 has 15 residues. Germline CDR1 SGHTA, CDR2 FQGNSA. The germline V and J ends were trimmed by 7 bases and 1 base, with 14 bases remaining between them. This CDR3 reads CASTARAGSNQPQHF. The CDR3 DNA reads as TGTGCCAGCACTGCAAGGGCGGGCAGCAATCAGCCCCAGCATTTT.

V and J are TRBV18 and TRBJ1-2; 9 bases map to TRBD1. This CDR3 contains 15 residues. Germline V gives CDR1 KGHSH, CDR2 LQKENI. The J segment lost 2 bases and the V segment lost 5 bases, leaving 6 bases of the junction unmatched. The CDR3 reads CASSIQGARNYGYTF. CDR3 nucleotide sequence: TGTGCCAGCTCAATACAGGGGGCGCGGAACTATGGCTACACCTTC. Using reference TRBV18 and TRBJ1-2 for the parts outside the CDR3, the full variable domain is NAGVMQNPRHLVRRRGQEARLRCSPMKGHSHVYWYRQLPEEGLKFMVYLQKENIIDESGMPKERFSAEFPKEGPSILRIQQVVRGDSAAYFCASSIQGARNYGYTFGSGTRLTVV.

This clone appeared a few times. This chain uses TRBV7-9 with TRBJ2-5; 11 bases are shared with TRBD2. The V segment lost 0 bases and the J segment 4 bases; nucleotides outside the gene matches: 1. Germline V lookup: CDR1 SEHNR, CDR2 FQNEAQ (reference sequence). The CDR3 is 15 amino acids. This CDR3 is CASSLASGRGETQYF. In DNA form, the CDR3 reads TGTGCCAGCAGCTTAGCTAGCGGGAGGGGAGAGACCCAGTACTTC.

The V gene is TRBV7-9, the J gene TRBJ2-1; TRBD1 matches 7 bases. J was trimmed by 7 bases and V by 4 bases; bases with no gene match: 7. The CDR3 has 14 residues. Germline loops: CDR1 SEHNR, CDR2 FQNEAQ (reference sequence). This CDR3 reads CASSSWTGLNEQFF. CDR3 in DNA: TGTGCCAGCAGCTCGTGGACAGGCTTAAATGAGCAGTTCTTC.

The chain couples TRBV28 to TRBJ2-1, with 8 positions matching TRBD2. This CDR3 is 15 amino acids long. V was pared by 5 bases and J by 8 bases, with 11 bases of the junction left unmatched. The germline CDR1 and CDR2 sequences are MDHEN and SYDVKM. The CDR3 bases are TGTGCCAGCAGTCCTGGACTAGCCGGCGTTGATGAGCAGTTCTTC. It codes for CASSPGLAGVDEQFF.

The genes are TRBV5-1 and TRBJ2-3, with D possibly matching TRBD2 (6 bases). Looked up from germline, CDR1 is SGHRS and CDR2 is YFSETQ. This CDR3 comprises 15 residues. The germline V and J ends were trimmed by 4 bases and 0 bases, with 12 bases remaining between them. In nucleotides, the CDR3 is TGCGCCAGCAGCCCCGGGACTCTTAGCACAGATACGCAGTATTTT. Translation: CASSPGTLSTDTQYF.

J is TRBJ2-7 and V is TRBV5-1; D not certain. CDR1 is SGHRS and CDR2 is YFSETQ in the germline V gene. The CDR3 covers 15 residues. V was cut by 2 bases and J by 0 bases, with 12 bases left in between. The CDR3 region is CASSFEEYLSYEQYF. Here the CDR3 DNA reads TGCGCCAGCAGCTTCGAGGAATACCTCTCCTACGAGCAGTACTTC. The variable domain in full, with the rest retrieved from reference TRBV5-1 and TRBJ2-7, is KAGVTQTPRYLIKTRGQQVTLSCSPISGHRSVSWYQQTPGQGLQFLFEYFSETQRNKGNFPGRFSGRQFSNSRSEMNVSTLELGDSALYLCASSFEEYLSYEQYFGPGTRLTVT.

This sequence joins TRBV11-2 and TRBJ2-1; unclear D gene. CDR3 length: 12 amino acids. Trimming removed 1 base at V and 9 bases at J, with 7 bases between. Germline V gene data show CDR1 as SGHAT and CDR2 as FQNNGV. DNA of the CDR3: TGTGCCAGCAGCTTAGGCGGAGTTGAGCAGTTCTTC. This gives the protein CASSLGGVEQFF.